This TCR beta chain was captured in a study of neoadjuvant anti-PD-1 for oral cavity cancer. Assay: immunoSEQ multiplex PCR; the TCRdb copy retains only in-frame clones and omits some. The data contain approximately 67,000 clones, more than 70% of them seen just once; the ten biggest clones take up less than 4%. This clone was seen a single time. The receptor comes from a person aged 35 to 85 with oral cavity squamous cell carcinoma. The material was PBMCs, obtained before nivolumab (anti-PD-1) treatment.

The CDR3 here is CASSQMDITINTIYF. DNA of the CDR3: TGCGCCAGCAGCCAAATGGACATAACTATCAACACCATATATTTT. The chain uses TRBV4-1 and TRBJ1-3; D may be TRBD1 (5 bases). Germline-derived CDR1 and CDR2 are MGHRA and YSYEKL. The V gene lost 2 bases and the J gene lost 7 bases, with 15 bases spanning the gap. The CDR3 length is 15 residues.